Below, 30 T cell receptor beta chains from the same sample are listed, as sequenced in a study of T cells after yellow fever vaccination. TCRdb called the 5' RACE reads again in MiXCR, with one record for every CDR3 protein. In the table there are about 320,000 distinct CDR3 sequences, approximately 4% of which are singletons. Sequenced material: PBMCs, taken 15 days after the yellow fever booster vaccination. The receptors originated from a man between 18 and 35 years old who received the YFV17D yellow fever vaccine.

This clonotype was recorded many times. This chain uses TRBV20-1 with TRBJ1-2, with 7 nucleotides matching TRBD1. J was trimmed by 0 bases and V by 6 bases; bases with no gene match: 7. CDR3 length: 14 residues. Germline V gives CDR1 DFQATT, CDR2 SNEGSKA (reference sequence). CDR3 in DNA: TGCAGTGCCCAAGACAGGGTTACTAACTATGGCTACACCTTC. This gives the protein CSAQDRVTNYGYTF.

The V gene is TRBV24-1, the J gene TRBJ1-5; unclear D gene. Germline loops: CDR1 KGHDR, CDR2 SFDVKD. Trimming shortened V by 0 bases and J by 2 bases, and 4 bases separated the two germline ends. The CDR3 runs to 14 residues. This CDR3 is CATSDLDGNQPQHF. The CDR3, as DNA: TGTGCCACCAGTGATTTGGATGGCAATCAGCCCCAGCATTTT.

This sequence joins TRBV24-1 and TRBJ1-5; tentative D call: TRBD1 (6 bases). With 9 bases removed from V and 0 bases from J, the gap between germline ends came to 8 bases. There are 13 residues in the CDR3. Germline V gives CDR1 KGHDR, CDR2 SFDVKD. The CDR3 reads CATAGDSNQPQHF. The CDR3 coding sequence is TGTGCCACCGCAGGGGATAGCAATCAGCCCCAGCATTTT.

This clonotype has a count of ten or more. This chain uses TRBV5-1 with TRBJ2-3; D not resolved. This CDR3 has 14 amino acids. In germline, CDR1 is SGHRS, CDR2 YFSETQ. Trimming took off 4 bases at V and 0 bases at J, with 9 bases between the two ends. The CDR3, as DNA: TGCGCCAGCAGCCCTGGACCCAGCACAGATACGCAGTATTTT. The encoded protein is CASSPGPSTDTQYF.

This clonotype has a handful of counts. The chain couples TRBV5-1 to TRBJ2-7, with D possibly matching TRBD1 (5 bases). V was cut by 2 bases and J by 7 bases, with 16 bases left in between. Per germline, CDR1 SGHRS and CDR2 YFSETQ. The CDR3 runs to 14 residues. CDR3: CASSFRQGPGEQYF. The CDR3 DNA is TGCGCCAGCAGCTTCAGGCAGGGCCCTGGGGAGCAGTACTTC. The full variable domain, with the rest looked up from reference TRBV5-1 and TRBJ2-7, is KAGVTQTPRYLIKTRGQQVTLSCSPISGHRSVSWYQQTPGQGLQFLFEYFSETQRNKGNFPGRFSGRQFSNSRSEMNVSTLELGDSALYLCASSFRQGPGEQYFGPGTRLTVT.

Relative to its sample, this clonotype is large. The rearrangement uses TRBV6-2 or TRBV6-3 and TRBJ2-3; 7 nucleotides match TRBD1. V was pared by 0 bases and J by 2 bases, with 5 bases of the junction left unmatched. This CDR3 region has 16 residues. From germline, CDR1 is MNHEY and CDR2 SVGEGT. CDR3: CASSYSMDRHTDTQYF. DNA for the CDR3: TGTGCCAGCAGTTACTCGATGGACAGGCACACAGATACGCAGTATTTT.

This clonotype was seen repeatedly, ten times or more. This chain connects TRBV7-2 to TRBJ2-3; D call uncertain. The CDR3 is 14 amino acids. Germline CDR1 SGHTA, CDR2 FQGNSA. V was trimmed by 0 bases and J by 8 bases, leaving 12 bases between them. DNA for the CDR3: TGTGCCAGCAGCTTAGCGGCAGCCCGAAGTACGCAGTATTTT. Amino acids: CASSLAAARSTQYF.

In this sample, this clonotype turned up a few times. V and J are TRBV2 and TRBJ2-1, with TRBD2 matching over 11 bases. Germline assignment: CDR1 SNHLY and CDR2 FYNNEI. This CDR3 contains 15 residues. The V gene end was trimmed by 7 bases and the J gene end by 7 bases; junction bases not matched to a gene: 9. CDR3 in DNA: TGTGCCAGCACACTTAGCGGGGGGGCCTTTAATGAGCAGTTCTTC. It specifies CASTLSGGAFNEQFF.

The rearrangement joins TRBV7-2 to TRBJ2-3, with 10 bases that match TRBD2. The CDR3 length is 14 residues. Trimming at V came to 8 bases and at J to 14 bases, leaving 16 bases not matched to a gene. Per germline, CDR1 SGHTA and CDR2 FQGNSA. CDR3 in DNA: TGTGCCAGCGATCCCGGGACTAGCGTCGGGCCGTGGTATTTT. It translates to CASDPGTSVGPWYF.

The sample holds a few counts of this clonotype. The genes are TRBV25-1 and TRBJ1-6; D call uncertain. Germline values: CDR1 MGHDK, CDR2 SYGVNS. V shed 0 bases and J shed 7 bases, with 10 bases lying between them. This CDR3 spans 15 amino acids. CDR3 DNA sequence: TGTGCCAGCAGTGAATATCGGGGAGCCAATTCACCCCTCCACTTT. It specifies CASSEYRGANSPLHF.

This clonotype has at least ten counts. The chain links TRBV20-1 to TRBJ2-1, with D perhaps given as TRBD1 or TRBD2 (6 bases each). Trimming removed 3 bases from V and 7 bases from J, with 10 bases in between. The germline CDR1 and CDR2 sequences are DFQATT and SNEGSKA (reference sequence). This CDR3 has 12 amino acids. The CDR3 DNA sequence: TGCAGTGCTAGTGGGGGGCTGAATGAGCAGTTCTTC. Translating it yields CSASGGLNEQFF.

This sequence joins TRBV4-2 and TRBJ2-7, with D tentatively TRBD2 (5 bases). Trimming cost V 2 bases and J 5 bases, with 10 bases left between them. The CDR3 length is 13 residues. The germline V gene encodes CDR1 LGHNA and CDR2 YNFKEQ. The CDR3 reads CASSQLQRNEQYF. CDR3 in DNA: TGTGCCAGCAGCCAATTACAGCGGAACGAGCAGTACTTC.

This clonotype was seen at least ten times. This sequence joins TRBV5-1 and TRBJ2-3; D not certain. The CDR3 is made up of 14 amino acids. The V end lost 4 bases, the J end lost 4 bases, and 13 bases lay between the germline ends. CDR1 is SGHRS and CDR2 is YFSETQ in the germline V gene. The CDR3 DNA reads as TGCGCCAGCAGCCATAGTAATTCTGCAGATACGCAGTATTTT. Its protein product is CASSHSNSADTQYF.

CDR3 DNA sequence: TGTGCCAGCAGCTTCCTCCCGGTATATGGCTACACCTTC. Its translation is CASSFLPVYGYTF. The genes are TRBV5-5 and TRBJ1-2; no definite D call. This CDR3 is built from 13 residues. The V gene lost 2 bases and the J gene lost 5 bases, with 10 bases spanning the gap. In germline, CDR1 is SGHKS, CDR2 YYEKEE (reference sequence).

The chain has TRBV24-1 and TRBJ2-5; 12 bases match TRBD1. Germline V gene data show CDR1 as KGHDR and CDR2 as SFDVKD. The CDR3 sequence is 16 residues long. V lost 4 bases and J lost 4; bases outside the gene matches: 6. The CDR3 region is CATSEGGQGALETQYF. The DNA of the CDR3 is TGTGCCACCAGTGAGGGGGGACAGGGGGCTTTAGAGACCCAGTACTTC.

The chain combines TRBV20-1 with TRBJ2-5, with a tentative D call TRBD2 (7 bases). Trimming cost V 0 bases and J 12 bases, with 14 bases left between them. This CDR3 contains 12 residues. CDR1 and CDR2 (germline): DFQATT, SNEGSKA (reference sequence). For the CDR3, the DNA is TGCAGTGCTAGAGATTTAAGGGGGGGCGAGTACTTC. Protein product: CSARDLRGGEYF.

This clonotype was detected many times. This chain links TRBV20-1 with TRBJ2-1, with 8 bases identical to TRBD2. V was pared by 3 bases and J by 4 bases, with 2 bases of the junction left unmatched. CDR3 length: 13 residues. Germline V lookup: CDR1 DFQATT, CDR2 SNEGSKA (reference sequence). CDR3 in amino acids: CSASGGGYNEQFF. CDR3 DNA: TGCAGTGCTAGCGGGGGGGGATACAATGAGCAGTTCTTC.

This clonotype was counted at least ten times. The chain links TRBV10-3 to TRBJ2-1, with 14 positions matching TRBD2. The ends lost 5 bases at V and 8 bases at J; junction bases unmatched: 8. There are 16 residues in the CDR3. Germline loops: CDR1 ENHRY, CDR2 SYGVKD. For the CDR3, the DNA is TGTGCCATCAGTAGGACTAGCGGGGGGTCTGAGGATGAGCAGTTCTTC. Protein product: CAISRTSGGSEDEQFF.

In its sample, this clonotype was seen many times. J is TRBJ2-7 and V is TRBV18, with a tentative D call TRBD1 (6 bases). This CDR3 contains 13 residues. Looked up from germline, CDR1 is KGHSH and CDR2 is LQKENI. V dropped 3 bases and J dropped 7 bases, with 13 bases sitting between them. The CDR3 DNA sequence: TGTGCCAGCTCACCCGGGACAAAAGGGGAGCAGTACGTC. The encoded protein is CASSPGTKGEQYV.

The table lists this clonotype with a few counts. The rearrangement uses TRBV15 and TRBJ1-1; D unclear. Germline V CDR1 and CDR2: LNHNV, YYDKDF (reference sequence). The CDR3 has 13 residues. The germline V and J ends were trimmed by 5 bases and 0 bases, with 7 bases remaining between them. CDR3 in amino acids: CATSEQMNTEAFF. In DNA, the CDR3 is TGTGCCACCAGCGAACAGATGAACACTGAAGCTTTCTTT.

In its sample, this clonotype was seen many times. The chain joins TRBV7-2 to TRBJ1-1; D perhaps matches TRBD1 (6 bases). The CDR3 covers 14 residues. Trimming removed 5 bases at V and 5 bases at J, with 15 bases between. The germline V gene has CDR1 SGHTA and CDR2 FQGNSA. The CDR3 reads CASSPQGRRTEAFF. The CDR3 DNA follows: TGTGCCAGCAGCCCACAGGGTAGGAGGACTGAAGCTTTCTTT.

The chain carries TRBV29-1 and TRBJ2-1; 10 bases map to TRBD1. Germline V gene data show CDR1 as SQVTM and CDR2 as ANQGSEA. The CDR3 loop spans 16 amino acids. The V segment lost 4 bases and the J segment 0 bases; nucleotides outside the gene matches: 6. The DNA of the CDR3 is TGCAGCGTTGCCGGGACAGGGGCCAGCTCCTACAATGAGCAGTTCTTC. Translating gives CSVAGTGASSYNEQFF.

The rearrangement uses TRBV5-1 and TRBJ1-4, with D possibly TRBD1 on 5 matching bases. Trimming removed 4 bases at V and 3 bases at J, with 13 bases between. The germline V gene encodes CDR1 SGHRS and CDR2 YFSETQ. This CDR3 is 15 amino acids long. CDR3 nucleotide sequence: TGCGCCAGCAGCGATGAGACAGACCCTAATGAAAAACTGTTTTTT. Translating gives CASSDETDPNEKLFF.

This clonotype was detected only a few times. This chain links TRBV2 with TRBJ2-1; tentative D call: TRBD2 (6 bases). Germline CDR1 and CDR2: SNHLY and FYNNEI. Between the trimmed V and J ends, which lost 4 bases and 8 bases, there was a span of 12 bases. There are 13 residues in the CDR3. CDR3 sequence: CASSAYRDYEQFF. The CDR3 region has the DNA TGTGCCAGCAGTGCCTACCGGGACTATGAGCAGTTCTTC.

This clonotype was counted a few times. CDR3 loop: CARPAGGADTQYF. DNA for the CDR3: TGTGCCAGACCAGCGGGGGGAGCAGATACGCAGTATTTT. V gene TRBV3-1 combines with J gene TRBJ2-3; TRBD2 matches 9 bases. CDR1 is LGHDT, CDR2 YNNKEL, per germline (reference sequence). The CDR3 runs to 13 residues. V gave up 9 bases and J gave up 4 bases; unmatched junction bases: 5.

This sequence joins TRBV6-2 or TRBV6-3 and TRBJ2-1; D not certain. Germline V gene lookup returns CDR1 MNHEY and CDR2 SVGEGT. V was clipped by 4 bases and J by 7 bases, with 14 bases between them. The length of the CDR3 is 14 residues. CDR3 sequence: CASSSSGSLNEQFF. In nucleotides, the CDR3 is TGTGCCAGCAGTTCCTCGGGTAGTTTGAATGAGCAGTTCTTC.

This clonotype was observed many times. The chain has TRBV28 and TRBJ2-7, with 9 positions matching TRBD1. This CDR3 comprises 14 residues. The V gene end was trimmed by 7 bases and the J gene end by 6 bases; junction bases not matched to a gene: 10. Germline V lookup: CDR1 MDHEN, CDR2 SYDVKM. Here the CDR3 DNA reads TGTGCCAGCAACCCCCGGGACAGGGTAGGCGAGCAGTACGTC. Translating it yields CASNPRDRVGEQYV.

Many counts were recorded for this clonotype. This chain joins TRBV7-6 and TRBJ2-3; D might be TRBD2 (6 bases). The V end lost 5 bases, the J end lost 7 bases, and 19 bases lay between the germline ends. This CDR3 spans 15 amino acids. Germline V gives CDR1 SGHVS, CDR2 FNYEAQ. The CDR3 spells CASSPPSGPAHTQYF. The CDR3 DNA sequence: TGTGCCAGCAGCCCCCCAAGCGGGCCGGCACATACGCAGTATTTT.

This clonotype was detected ten times or more. The chain couples TRBV29-1 to TRBJ2-5; the D gene is possibly TRBD2 (6 bases). Germline V gives CDR1 SQVTM, CDR2 ANQGSEA. Trimming shortened V by 4 bases and J by 4 bases, and 13 bases separated the two germline ends. This CDR3 has 13 amino acids. CDR3 in amino acids: CSVGPHGGETQYF. Here the CDR3 DNA reads TGCAGCGTTGGCCCCCACGGGGGAGAGACCCAGTACTTC.

J is TRBJ1-2 and V is TRBV20-1; D is ambiguous. CDR1 and CDR2 (germline): DFQATT, SNEGSKA (reference sequence). V was clipped by 2 bases and J by 4 bases, with 8 bases between them. The CDR3 has 12 residues. CDR3 sequence: CSARIGGYGYTF. The CDR3, as DNA: TGCAGTGCTAGAATAGGCGGCTATGGCTACACCTTC.